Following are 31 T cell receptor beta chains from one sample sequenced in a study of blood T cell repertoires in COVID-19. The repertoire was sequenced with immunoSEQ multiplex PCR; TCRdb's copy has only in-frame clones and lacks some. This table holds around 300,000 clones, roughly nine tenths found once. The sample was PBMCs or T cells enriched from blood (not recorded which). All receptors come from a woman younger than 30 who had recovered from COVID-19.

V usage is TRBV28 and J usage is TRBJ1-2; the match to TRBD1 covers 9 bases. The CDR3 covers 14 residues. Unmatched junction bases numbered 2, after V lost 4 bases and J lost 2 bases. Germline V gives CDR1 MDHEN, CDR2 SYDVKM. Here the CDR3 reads CASSWGQGNYGYTF. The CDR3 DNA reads TGTGCCAGCAGTTGGGGACAGGGAAACTATGGCTACACCTTC.

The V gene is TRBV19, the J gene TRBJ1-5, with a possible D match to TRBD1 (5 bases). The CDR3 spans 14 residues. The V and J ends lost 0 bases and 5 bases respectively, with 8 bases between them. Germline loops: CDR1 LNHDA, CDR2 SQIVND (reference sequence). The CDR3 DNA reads TGTGCCAGTAGTATAGAACAGGTCGATCAGCCCCAGCATTTT. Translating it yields CASSIEQVDQPQHF. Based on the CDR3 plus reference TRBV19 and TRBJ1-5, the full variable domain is DGGITQSPKYLFRKEGQNVTLSCEQNLNHDAMYWYRQDPGQGLRLIYYSQIVNDFQKGDIAEGYSVSREKKESFPLTVTSAQKNPTAFYLCASSIEQVDQPQHFGDGTRLSIL.

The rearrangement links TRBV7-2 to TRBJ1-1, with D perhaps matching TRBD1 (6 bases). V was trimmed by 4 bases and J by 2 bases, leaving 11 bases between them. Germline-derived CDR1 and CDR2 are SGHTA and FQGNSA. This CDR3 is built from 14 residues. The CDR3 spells CASSWGPVNTEAFF. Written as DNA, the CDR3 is TGTGCCAGCAGCTGGGGGCCAGTCAACACTGAAGCTTTCTTT.

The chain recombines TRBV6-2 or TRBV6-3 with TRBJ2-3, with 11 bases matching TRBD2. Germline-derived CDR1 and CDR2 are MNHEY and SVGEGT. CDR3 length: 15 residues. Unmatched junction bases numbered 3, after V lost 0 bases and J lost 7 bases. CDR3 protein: CASSYSSGGANTQYF. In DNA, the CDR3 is TGTGCCAGCAGTTACTCTAGCGGGGGGGCGAATACGCAGTATTTT.

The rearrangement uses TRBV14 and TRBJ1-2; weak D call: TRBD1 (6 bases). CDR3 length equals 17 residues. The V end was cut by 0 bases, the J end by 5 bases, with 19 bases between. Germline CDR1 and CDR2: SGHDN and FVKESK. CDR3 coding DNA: TGTGCCAGCAGCCAAGATCTATTTTGGGCAGGGGCTTATGGCTACACCTTC. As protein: CASSQDLFWAGAYGYTF.

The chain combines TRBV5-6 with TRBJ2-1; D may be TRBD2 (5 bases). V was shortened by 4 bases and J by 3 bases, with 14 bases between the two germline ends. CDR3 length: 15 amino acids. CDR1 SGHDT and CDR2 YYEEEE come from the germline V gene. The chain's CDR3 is CASSTPSSGYNEQFF. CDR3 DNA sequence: TGTGCCAGCAGCACCCCTAGCAGTGGCTACAATGAGCAGTTCTTC. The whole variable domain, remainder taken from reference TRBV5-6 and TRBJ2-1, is DAGVTQSPTHLIKTRGQQVTLRCSPKSGHDTVSWYQQALGQGPQFIFQYYEEEERQRGNFPDRFSGHQFPNYSSELNVNALLLGDSALYLCASSTPSSGYNEQFFGPGTRLTVL.

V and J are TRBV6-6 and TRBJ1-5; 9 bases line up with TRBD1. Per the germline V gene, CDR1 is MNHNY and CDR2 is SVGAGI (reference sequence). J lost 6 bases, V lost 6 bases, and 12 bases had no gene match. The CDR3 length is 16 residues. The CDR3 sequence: CASSPPGTGKVQPQHF. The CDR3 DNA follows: TGTGCCAGCAGCCCCCCGGGGACAGGGAAGGTTCAGCCCCAGCATTTT.

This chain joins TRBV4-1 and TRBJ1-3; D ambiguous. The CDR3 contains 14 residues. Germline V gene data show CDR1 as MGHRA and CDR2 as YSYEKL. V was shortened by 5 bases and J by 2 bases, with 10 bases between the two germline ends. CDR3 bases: TGCGCCAGCAGCACCGGTGGGCCTGGAAACACCATATATTTT. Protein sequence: CASSTGGPGNTIYF.

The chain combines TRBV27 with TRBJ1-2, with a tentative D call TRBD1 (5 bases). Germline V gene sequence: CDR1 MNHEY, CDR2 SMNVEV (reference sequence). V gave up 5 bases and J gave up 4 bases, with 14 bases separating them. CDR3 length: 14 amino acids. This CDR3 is CASSTSDGGYGYTF. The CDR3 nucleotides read TGTGCCAGCAGTACATCGGACGGGGGCTATGGCTACACCTTC.

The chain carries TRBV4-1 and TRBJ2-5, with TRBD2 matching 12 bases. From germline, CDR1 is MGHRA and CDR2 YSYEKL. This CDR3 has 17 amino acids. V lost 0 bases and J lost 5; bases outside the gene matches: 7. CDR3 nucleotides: TGCGCCAGCAGCCAAGATCAACTAGCGGGGGGTGGGGAGACCCAGTACTTC. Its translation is CASSQDQLAGGGETQYF.

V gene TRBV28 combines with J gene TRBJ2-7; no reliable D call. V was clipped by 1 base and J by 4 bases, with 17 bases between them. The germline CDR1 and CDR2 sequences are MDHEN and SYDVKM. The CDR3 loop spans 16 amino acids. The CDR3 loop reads CASSLFGVRMIYEQYF. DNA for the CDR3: TGTGCCAGCAGTTTATTTGGTGTCAGGATGATATACGAGCAGTACTTC. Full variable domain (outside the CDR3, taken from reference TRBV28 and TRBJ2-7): DVKVTQSSRYLVKRTGEKVFLECVQDMDHENMFWYRQDPGLGLRLIYFSYDVKMKEKGDIPEGYSVSREKKERFSLILESASTNQTSMYLCASSLFGVRMIYEQYFGPGTRLTVT.

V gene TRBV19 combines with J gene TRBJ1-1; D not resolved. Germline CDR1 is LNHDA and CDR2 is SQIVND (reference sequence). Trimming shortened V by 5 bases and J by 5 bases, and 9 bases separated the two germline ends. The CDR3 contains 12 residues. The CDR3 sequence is CASSLRSTEAFF. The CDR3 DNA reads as TGTGCCAGTAGTCTCCGGTCGACTGAAGCTTTCTTT.

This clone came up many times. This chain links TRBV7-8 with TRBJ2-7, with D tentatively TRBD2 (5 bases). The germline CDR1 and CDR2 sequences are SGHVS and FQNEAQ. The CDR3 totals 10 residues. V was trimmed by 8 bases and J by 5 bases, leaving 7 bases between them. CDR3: CASRGNEQYF. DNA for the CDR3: TGTGCCAGCCGGGGAAACGAGCAGTACTTC. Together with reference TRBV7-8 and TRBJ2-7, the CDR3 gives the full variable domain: GAGVSQSPRYKVAKRGQDVALRCDPISGHVSLFWYQQALGQGPEFLTYFQNEAQLDKSGLPSDRFFAERPEGSVSTLKIQRTQQEDSAVYLCASRGNEQYFGPGTRLTVT.

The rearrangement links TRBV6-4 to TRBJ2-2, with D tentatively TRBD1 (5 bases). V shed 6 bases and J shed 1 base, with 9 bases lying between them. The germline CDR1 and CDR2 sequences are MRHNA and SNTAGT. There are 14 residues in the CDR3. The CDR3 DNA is TGTGCCAGCAGCCCCCAGGGGAACACCGGGGAGCTGTTTTTT. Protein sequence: CASSPQGNTGELFF.

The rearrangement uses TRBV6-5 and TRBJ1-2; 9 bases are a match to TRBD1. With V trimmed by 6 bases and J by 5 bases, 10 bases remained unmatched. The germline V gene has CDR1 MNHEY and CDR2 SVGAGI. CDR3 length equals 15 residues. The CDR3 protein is CASRSTGGAGYGYTF. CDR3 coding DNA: TGTGCCAGCAGGAGCACAGGGGGCGCCGGTTATGGCTACACCTTC.

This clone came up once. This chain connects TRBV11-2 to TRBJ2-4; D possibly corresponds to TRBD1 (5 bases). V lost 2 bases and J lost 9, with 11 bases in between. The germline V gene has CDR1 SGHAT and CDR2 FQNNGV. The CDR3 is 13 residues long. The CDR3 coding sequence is TGTGCCAGCAGCTTATACCAGGGTCCCATTCAGTACTTC. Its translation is CASSLYQGPIQYF.

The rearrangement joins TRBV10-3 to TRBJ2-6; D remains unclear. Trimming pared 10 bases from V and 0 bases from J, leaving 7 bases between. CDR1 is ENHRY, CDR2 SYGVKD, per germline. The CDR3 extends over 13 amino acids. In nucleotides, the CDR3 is TGTGCCAGCGCACCCTCTGGGGCCAACGTCCTGACTTTC. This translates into CASAPSGANVLTF.

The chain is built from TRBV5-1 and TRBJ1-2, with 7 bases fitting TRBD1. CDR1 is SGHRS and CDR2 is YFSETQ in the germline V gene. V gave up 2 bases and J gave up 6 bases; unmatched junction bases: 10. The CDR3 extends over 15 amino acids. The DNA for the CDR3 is TGCGCCAGCAGCTTCCGCCAGACAGGGATTGATGGCTACACCTTC. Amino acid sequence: CASSFRQTGIDGYTF.

The CDR3 sequence is CASSPQGTTDTQYF. In DNA form, the CDR3 reads TGTGCCAGCAGTCCCCAGGGAACGACAGATACGCAGTATTTT. This chain links TRBV27 with TRBJ2-3; possibly TRBD1 for D (5 bases). Germline values: CDR1 MNHEY, CDR2 SMNVEV (reference sequence). Trimming took 5 bases from V and 3 from J, leaving 12 bases between them. This CDR3 is 14 amino acids long.

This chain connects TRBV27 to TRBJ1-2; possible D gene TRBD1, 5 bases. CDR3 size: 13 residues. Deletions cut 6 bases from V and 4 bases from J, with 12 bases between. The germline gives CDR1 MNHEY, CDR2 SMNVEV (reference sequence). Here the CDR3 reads CASSPRTFYGYTF. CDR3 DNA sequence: TGTGCCAGCAGCCCCCGGACATTCTATGGCTACACCTTC.

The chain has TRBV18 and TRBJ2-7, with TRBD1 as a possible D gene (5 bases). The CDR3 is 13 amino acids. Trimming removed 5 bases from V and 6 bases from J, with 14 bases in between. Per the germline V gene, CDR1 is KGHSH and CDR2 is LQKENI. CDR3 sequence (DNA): TGTGCCAGCTCAGATCCAGGGTTAAGCGAGCAGTACTTC. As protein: CASSDPGLSEQYF.

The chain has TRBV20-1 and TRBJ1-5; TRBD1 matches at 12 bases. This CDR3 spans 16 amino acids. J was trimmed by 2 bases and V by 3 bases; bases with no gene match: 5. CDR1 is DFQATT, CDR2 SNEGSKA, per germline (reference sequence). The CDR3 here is CSASGTGGLGNQPQHF. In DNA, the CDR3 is TGCAGTGCTAGTGGGACAGGGGGCCTCGGCAATCAGCCCCAGCATTTT.

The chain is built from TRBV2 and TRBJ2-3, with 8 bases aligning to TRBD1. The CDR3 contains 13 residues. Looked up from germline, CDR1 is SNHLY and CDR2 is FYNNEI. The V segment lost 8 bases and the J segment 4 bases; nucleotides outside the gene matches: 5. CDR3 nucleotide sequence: TGTGCCAGCCGGACAGGGTACTCAGATACGCAGTATTTT. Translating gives CASRTGYSDTQYF.

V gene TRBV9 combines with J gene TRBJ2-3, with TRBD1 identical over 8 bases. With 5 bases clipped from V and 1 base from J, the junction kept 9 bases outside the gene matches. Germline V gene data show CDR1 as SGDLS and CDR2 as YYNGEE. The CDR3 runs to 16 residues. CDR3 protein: CASSQDRERGTDTQYF. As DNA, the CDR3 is TGTGCCAGCAGTCAGGACAGGGAGCGGGGCACAGATACGCAGTATTTT.

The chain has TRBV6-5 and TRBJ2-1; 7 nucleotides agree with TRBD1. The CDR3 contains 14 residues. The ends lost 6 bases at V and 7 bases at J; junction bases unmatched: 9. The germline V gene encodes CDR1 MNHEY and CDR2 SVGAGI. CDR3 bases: TGTGCCAGCAGCAATATGGACAGGATTAATGAGCAGTTCTTC. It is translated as CASSNMDRINEQFF.

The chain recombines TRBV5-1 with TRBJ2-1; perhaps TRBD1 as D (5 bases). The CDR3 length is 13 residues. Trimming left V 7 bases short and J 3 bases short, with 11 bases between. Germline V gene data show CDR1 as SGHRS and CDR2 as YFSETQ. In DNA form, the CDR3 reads TGCGCCAGCTCGTACAGGAACTACAATGAGCAGTTCTTC. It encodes CASSYRNYNEQFF. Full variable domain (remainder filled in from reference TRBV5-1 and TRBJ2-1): KAGVTQTPRYLIKTRGQQVTLSCSPISGHRSVSWYQQTPGQGLQFLFEYFSETQRNKGNFPGRFSGRQFSNSRSEMNVSTLELGDSALYLCASSYRNYNEQFFGPGTRLTVL.

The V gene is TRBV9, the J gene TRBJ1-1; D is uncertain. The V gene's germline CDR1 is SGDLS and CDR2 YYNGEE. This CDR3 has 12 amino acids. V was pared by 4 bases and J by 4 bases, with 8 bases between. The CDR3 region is CASSTRGTEAFF. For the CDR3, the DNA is TGTGCCAGCAGCACGAGAGGCACTGAAGCTTTCTTT. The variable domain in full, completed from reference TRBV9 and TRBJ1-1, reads DSGVTQTPKHLITATGQRVTLRCSPRSGDLSVYWYQQSLDQGLQFLIQYYNGEERAKGNILERFSAQQFPDLHSELNLSSLELGDSALYFCASSTRGTEAFFGQGTRLTVV.

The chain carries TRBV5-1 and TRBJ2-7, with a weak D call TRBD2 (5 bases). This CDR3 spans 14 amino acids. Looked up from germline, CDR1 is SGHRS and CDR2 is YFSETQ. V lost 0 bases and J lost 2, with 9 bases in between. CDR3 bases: TGCGCCAGCAGCTTGGACGGGGTGCCCTACGAGCAGTACTTC. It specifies CASSLDGVPYEQYF. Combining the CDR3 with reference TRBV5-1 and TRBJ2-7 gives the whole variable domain KAGVTQTPRYLIKTRGQQVTLSCSPISGHRSVSWYQQTPGQGLQFLFEYFSETQRNKGNFPGRFSGRQFSNSRSEMNVSTLELGDSALYLCASSLDGVPYEQYFGPGTRLTVT.

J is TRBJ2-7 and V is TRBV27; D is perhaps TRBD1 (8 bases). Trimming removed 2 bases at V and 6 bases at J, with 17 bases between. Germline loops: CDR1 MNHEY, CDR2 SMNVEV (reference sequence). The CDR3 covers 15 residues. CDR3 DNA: TGTGCCAGCAGTTTAGCGGGGGACAGGAGGGGCGAGCAGTACTTC. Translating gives CASSLAGDRRGEQYF.

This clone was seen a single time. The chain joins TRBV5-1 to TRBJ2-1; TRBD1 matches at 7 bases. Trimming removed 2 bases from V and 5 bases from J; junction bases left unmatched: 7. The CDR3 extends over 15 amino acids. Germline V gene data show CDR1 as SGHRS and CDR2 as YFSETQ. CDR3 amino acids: CASSFLDRSNNEQFF. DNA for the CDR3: TGCGCCAGCAGCTTTCTGGACAGGAGTAACAATGAGCAGTTCTTC.

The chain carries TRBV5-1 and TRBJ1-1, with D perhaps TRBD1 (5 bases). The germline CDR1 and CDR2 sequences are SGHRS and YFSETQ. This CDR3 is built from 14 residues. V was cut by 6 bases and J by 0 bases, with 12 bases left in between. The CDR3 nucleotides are TGCGCCAGCACCCGGGACTCAGTGAACACTGAAGCTTTCTTT. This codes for CASTRDSVNTEAFF. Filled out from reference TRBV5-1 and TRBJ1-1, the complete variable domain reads KAGVTQTPRYLIKTRGQQVTLSCSPISGHRSVSWYQQTPGQGLQFLFEYFSETQRNKGNFPGRFSGRQFSNSRSEMNVSTLELGDSALYLCASTRDSVNTEAFFGQGTRLTVV.